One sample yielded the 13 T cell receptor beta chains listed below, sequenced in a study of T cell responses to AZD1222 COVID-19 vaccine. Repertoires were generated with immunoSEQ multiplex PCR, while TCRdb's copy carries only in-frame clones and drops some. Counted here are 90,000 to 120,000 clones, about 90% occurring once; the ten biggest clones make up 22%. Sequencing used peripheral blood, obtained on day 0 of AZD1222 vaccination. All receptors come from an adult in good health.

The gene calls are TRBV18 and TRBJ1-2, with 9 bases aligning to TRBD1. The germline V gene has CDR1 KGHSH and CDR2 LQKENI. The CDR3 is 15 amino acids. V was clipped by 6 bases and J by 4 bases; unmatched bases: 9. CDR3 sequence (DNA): TGTGCCAGCTCGCCCAAACAGGGGGCTGGCTATGGCTACACCTTC. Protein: CASSPKQGAGYGYTF.

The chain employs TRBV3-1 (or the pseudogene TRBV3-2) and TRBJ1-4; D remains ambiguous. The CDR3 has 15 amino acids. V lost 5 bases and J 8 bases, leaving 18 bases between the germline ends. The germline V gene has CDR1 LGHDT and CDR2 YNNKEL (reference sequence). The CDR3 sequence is CASSGVDLVGEKLFF. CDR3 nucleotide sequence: TGTGCCAGCAGCGGTGTAGACCTGGTGGGAGAAAAACTGTTTTTT.

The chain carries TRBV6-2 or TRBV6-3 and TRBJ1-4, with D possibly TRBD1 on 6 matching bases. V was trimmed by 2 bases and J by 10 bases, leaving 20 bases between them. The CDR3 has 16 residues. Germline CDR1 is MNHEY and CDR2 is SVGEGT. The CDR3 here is CASSYTSGTTSRKLFF. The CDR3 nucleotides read TGTGCCAGCAGTTACACCTCCGGGACAACAAGCCGAAAACTGTTTTTT.

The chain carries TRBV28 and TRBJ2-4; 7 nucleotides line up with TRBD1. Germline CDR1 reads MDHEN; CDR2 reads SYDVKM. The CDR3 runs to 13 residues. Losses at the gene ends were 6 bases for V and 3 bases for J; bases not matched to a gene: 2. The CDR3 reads CASSRDSKNIQYF. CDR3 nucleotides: TGTGCCAGCAGCCGGGACAGCAAAAACATTCAGTACTTC.

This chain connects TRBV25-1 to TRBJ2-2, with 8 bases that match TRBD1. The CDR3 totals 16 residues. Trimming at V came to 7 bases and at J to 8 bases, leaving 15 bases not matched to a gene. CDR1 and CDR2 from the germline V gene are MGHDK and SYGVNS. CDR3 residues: CASTVTGTGSVGELFF. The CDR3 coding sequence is TGTGCCAGCACCGTCACCGGGACAGGCAGCGTTGGGGAGCTGTTTTTT.

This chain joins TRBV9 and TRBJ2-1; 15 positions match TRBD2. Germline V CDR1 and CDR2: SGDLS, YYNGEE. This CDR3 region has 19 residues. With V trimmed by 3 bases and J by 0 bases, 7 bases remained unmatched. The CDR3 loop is CASSAGLAGGLSSYNEQFF. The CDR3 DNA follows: TGTGCCAGCAGCGCCGGACTAGCGGGGGGGTTGAGCTCCTACAATGAGCAGTTCTTC.

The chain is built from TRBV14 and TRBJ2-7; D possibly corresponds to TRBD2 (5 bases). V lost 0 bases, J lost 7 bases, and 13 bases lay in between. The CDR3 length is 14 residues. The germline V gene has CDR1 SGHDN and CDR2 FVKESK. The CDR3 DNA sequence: TGTGCCAGCAGCCAAGATTGGGTGACGGGAGAGCAGTACTTC. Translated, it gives CASSQDWVTGEQYF.

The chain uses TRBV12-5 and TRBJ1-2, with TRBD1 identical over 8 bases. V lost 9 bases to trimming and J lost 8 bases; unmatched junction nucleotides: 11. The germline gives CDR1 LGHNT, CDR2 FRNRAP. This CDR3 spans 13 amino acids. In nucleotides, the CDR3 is TGTGCTAGCGGACAGGGAGAGGTGAGGGGCTACACCTTC. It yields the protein CASGQGEVRGYTF.

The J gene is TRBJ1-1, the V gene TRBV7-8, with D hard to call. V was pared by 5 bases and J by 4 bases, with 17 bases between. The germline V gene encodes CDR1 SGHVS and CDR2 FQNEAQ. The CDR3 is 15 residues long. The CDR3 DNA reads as TGTGCCAGCAGCGCCCTGGGGTTGGAGGGCACTGAAGCTTTCTTT. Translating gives CASSALGLEGTEAFF.

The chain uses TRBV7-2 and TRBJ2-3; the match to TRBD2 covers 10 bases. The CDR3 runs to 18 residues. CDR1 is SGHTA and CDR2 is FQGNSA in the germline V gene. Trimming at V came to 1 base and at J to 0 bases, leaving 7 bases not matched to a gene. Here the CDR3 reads CASSLVASGGYSTDTQYF. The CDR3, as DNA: TGTGCCAGCAGCTTAGTTGCTAGCGGGGGTTATAGCACAGATACGCAGTATTTT.

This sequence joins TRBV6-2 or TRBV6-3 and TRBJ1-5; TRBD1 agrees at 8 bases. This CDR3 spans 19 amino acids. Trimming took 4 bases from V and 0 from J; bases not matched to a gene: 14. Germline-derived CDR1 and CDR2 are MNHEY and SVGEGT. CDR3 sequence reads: CASSFLTGATADSNQPQHF. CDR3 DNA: TGTGCCAGCAGTTTCTTGACAGGGGCCACCGCTGATAGCAATCAGCCCCAGCATTTT.

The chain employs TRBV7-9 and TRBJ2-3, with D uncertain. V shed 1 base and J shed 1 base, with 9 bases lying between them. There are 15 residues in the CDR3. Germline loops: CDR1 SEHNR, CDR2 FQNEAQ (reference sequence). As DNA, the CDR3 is TGTGCCAGCAGCTTAGTGGCTCCTCGCACAGATACGCAGTATTTT. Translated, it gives CASSLVAPRTDTQYF.

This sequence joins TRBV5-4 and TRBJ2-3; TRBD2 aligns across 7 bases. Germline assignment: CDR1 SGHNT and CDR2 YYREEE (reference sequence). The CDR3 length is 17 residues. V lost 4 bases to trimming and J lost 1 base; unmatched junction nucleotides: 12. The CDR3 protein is CASSPLGLQSRTDTQYF. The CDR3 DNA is TGTGCCAGCAGCCCCTTGGGACTACAGAGCCGCACAGATACGCAGTATTTT.